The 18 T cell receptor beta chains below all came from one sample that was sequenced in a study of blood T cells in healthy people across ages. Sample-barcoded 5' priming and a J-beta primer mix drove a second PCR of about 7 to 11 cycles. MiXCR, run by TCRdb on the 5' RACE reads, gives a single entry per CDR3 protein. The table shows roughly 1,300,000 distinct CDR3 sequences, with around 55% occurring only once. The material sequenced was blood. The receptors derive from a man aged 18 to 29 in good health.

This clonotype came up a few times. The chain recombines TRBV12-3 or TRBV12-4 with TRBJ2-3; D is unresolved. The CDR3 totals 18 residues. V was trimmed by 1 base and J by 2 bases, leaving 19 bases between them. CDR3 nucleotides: TGTGCCAGCAGTTTAGGGAAAAGGCTCACAGAGCTCACAGATACGCAGTATTTT. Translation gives CASSLGKRLTELTDTQYF.

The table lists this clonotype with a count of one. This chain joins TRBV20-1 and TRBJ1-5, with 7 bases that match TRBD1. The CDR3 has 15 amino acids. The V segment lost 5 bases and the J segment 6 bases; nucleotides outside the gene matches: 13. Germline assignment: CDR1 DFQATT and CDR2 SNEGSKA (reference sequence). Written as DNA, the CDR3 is TGCAGTGCTGGAGGAAGGGGACAGATAGGTCAGCCCCAGCATTTT. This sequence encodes CSAGGRGQIGQPQHF.

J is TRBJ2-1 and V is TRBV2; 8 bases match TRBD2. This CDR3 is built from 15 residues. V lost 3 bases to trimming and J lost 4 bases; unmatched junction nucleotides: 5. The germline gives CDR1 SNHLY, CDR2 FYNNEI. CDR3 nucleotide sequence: TGTGCCAGCAGTGAGACGGGGGGGGTGTACAATGAGCAGTTCTTC. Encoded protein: CASSETGGVYNEQFF. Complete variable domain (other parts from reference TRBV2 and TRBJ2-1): EPEVTQTPSHQVTQMGQEVILRCVPISNHLYFYWYRQILGQKVEFLVSFYNNEISEKSEIFDDQFSVERPDGSNFTLKIRSTKLEDSAMYFCASSETGGVYNEQFFGPGTRLTVL.

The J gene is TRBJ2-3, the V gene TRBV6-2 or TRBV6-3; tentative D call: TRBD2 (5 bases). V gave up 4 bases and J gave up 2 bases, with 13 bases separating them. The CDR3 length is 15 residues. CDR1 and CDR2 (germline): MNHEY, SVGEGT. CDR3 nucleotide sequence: TGTGCCAGCAGTTCACGCGGGTACAACACAGATACGCAGTATTTT. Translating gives CASSSRGYNTDTQYF.

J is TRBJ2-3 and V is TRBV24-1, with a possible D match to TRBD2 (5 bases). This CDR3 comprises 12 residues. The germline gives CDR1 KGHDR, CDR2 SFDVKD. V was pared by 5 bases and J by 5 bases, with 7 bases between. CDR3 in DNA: TGTGCCACCAGTGGAGGGTTAGATACGCAGTATTTT. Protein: CATSGGLDTQYF.

The CDR3 spells CASSQDSQGSHEKLFF. DNA of the CDR3: TGTGCCAGCAGCCAAGATTCCCAGGGATCTCATGAAAAACTGTTTTTT. The chain uses TRBV14 and TRBJ1-4; tentative D call: TRBD1 (5 bases). CDR3 size: 16 residues. Germline V gene sequence: CDR1 SGHDN, CDR2 FVKESK. V dropped 0 bases and J dropped 6 bases, with 14 bases sitting between them.

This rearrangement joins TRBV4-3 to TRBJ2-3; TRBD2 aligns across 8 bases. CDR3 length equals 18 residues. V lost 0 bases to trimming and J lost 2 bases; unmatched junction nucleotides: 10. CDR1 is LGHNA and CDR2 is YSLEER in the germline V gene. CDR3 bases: TGCGCCAGCAGCCAAGATCGGGGACTAGGATCCCCCACAGATACGCAGTATTTT. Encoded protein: CASSQDRGLGSPTDTQYF.

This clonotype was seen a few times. As DNA, the CDR3 is TGTGCCAGCAGTTCCCACGGGCGGGGTTTGGATACGCAGTATTTT. This translates into CASSSHGRGLDTQYF. This chain joins TRBV6-2 or TRBV6-3 and TRBJ2-3; D may be TRBD2 (6 bases). Germline values: CDR1 MNHEY, CDR2 SVGEGT. CDR3 length equals 15 residues. Trimming pared 4 bases from V and 6 bases from J, leaving 17 bases between.

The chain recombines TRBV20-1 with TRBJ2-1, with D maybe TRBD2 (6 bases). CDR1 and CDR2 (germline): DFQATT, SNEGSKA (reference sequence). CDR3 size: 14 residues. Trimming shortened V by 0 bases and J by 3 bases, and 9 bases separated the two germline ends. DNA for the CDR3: TGCAGTGCTAGAGAGGCGGGACGCTACAATGAGCAGTTCTTC. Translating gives CSAREAGRYNEQFF.

This CDR3 reads CASSQVLADVPDTQYF. The CDR3, as DNA: TGTGCCAGCAGCCAAGTATTAGCGGATGTCCCAGATACGCAGTATTTT. The rearrangement uses TRBV3-1 and TRBJ2-3, with D possibly being TRBD2 (6 bases). Trimming shortened V by 1 base and J by 4 bases, and 15 bases separated the two germline ends. In germline, CDR1 is LGHDT, CDR2 YNNKEL (reference sequence). This CDR3 contains 16 residues.

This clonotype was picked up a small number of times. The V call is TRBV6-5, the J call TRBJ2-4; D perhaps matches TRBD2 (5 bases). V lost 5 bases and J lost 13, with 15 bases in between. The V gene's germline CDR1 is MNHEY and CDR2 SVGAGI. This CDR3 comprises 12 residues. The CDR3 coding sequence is TGTGCCAGCAGTACGCCCGGGTGGGAGCAGTACTTC. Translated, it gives CASSTPGWEQYF.

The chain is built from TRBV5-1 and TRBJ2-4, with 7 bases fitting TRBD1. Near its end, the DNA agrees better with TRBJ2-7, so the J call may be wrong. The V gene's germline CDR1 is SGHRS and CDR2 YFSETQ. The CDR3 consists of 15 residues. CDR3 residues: CASSPTQTGFYEQYF. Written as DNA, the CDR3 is TGCGCCAGCAGCCCGACACAGACAGGGTTCTACGAGCAGTACTTC.

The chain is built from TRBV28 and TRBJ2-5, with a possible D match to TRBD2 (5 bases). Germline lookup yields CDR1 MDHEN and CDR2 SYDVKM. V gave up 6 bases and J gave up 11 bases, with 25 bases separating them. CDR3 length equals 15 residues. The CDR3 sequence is CASRPPGLSHWEQYF. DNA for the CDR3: TGTGCCAGCAGGCCACCAGGCCTAAGCCACTGGGAGCAGTACTTC.

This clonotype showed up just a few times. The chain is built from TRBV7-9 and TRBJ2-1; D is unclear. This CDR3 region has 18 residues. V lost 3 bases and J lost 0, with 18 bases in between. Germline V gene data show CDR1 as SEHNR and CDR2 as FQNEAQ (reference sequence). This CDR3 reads CASSFEMGGTYSYNEQFF. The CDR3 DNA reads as TGTGCCAGCAGCTTTGAGATGGGCGGTACTTACTCCTACAATGAGCAGTTCTTC. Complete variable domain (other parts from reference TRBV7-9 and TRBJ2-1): DTGVSQNPRHKITKRGQNVTFRCDPISEHNRLYWYRQTLGQGPEFLTYFQNEAQLEKSRLLSDRFSAERPKGSFSTLEIQRTEQGDSAMYLCASSFEMGGTYSYNEQFFGPGTRLTVL.

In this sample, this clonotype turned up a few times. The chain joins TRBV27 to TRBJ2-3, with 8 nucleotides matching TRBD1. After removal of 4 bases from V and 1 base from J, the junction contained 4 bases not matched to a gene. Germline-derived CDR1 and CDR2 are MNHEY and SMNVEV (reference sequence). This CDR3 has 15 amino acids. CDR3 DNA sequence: TGTGCCAGCAGTTCATCGGGACAGGGCACAGATACGCAGTATTTT. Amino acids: CASSSSGQGTDTQYF.

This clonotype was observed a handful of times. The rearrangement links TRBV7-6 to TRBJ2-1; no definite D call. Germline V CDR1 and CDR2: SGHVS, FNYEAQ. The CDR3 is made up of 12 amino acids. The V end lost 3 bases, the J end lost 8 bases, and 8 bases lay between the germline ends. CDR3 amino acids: CASSFLSDEQFF. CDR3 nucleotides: TGTGCCAGCAGCTTTCTAAGCGATGAGCAGTTCTTC.

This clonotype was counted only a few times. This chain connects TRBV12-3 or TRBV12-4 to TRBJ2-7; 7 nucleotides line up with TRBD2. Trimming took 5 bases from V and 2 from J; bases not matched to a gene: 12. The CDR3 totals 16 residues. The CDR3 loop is CASSRRGGRGTYEQYF. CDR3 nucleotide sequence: TGTGCCAGCAGTCGCCGTGGCGGGAGAGGGACCTACGAGCAGTACTTC.

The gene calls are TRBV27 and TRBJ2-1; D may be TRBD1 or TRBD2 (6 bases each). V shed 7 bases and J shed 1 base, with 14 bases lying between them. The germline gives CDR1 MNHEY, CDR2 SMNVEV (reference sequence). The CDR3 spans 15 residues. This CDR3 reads CASNQEGGSYNEQFF. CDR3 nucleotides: TGTGCCAGCAACCAAGAGGGGGGTTCCTACAATGAGCAGTTCTTC.